This is a list of T cell receptor beta chains from one sample in a study of CD8 T cells in Susac syndrome. Via MiXCR, TCRdb re-called the immunoSEQ multiplex PCR reads, giving one row per CDR3 protein. The data show about 430,000 distinct CDR3 sequences, 85% seen once. Source material: CD8+ T cells from PBMCs. The receptors come from a human donor with multiple sclerosis. The CDR3 runs from the conserved cysteine through the conserved F or W. Each record gives: V gene, D gene, J gene, CDR3 DNA, CDR3 protein. The D gene is left open where the match is weak.

V gene: TRBV28
D gene: NA
J gene: TRBJ2-5
CDR3 DNA: TGTGCCAGCAGTTTTTGGGGAAACTACCAAGAGACCCAGTACTTC
CDR3 protein: CASSFWGNYQETQYF

V gene: TRBV5-1
D gene: NA
J gene: TRBJ1-4
CDR3 DNA: TGCGCCAGCAGACCGATGCAGGGGTCCGGAGAAAAACTGTTTTTT
CDR3 protein: CASRPMQGSGEKLFF

V gene: TRBV6-5
D gene: NA
J gene: TRBJ2-7
CDR3 DNA: TGTGCCAGCAGTTACGGACGCATAGCCTACGAGCAGTACTTC
CDR3 protein: CASSYGRIAYEQYF

V gene: TRBV3-1
D gene: NA
J gene: TRBJ1-1
CDR3 DNA: TGTGCCAGCAGCACTGAACAGGGAACTGAAGCTTTCTTT
CDR3 protein: CASSTEQGTEAFF

V gene: TRBV10-3
D gene: TRBD2
J gene: TRBJ2-7
CDR3 DNA: TGTGCCATCAGTGAGTCGGCGGGAGGCAGGGAGCAGTACTTC
CDR3 protein: CAISESAGGREQYF

V gene: TRBV30
D gene: NA
J gene: TRBJ1-4
CDR3 DNA: TGTGCCTGGAGACCTTCCAACGTCGCAACTAATGAAAAACTGTTTTTT
CDR3 protein: CAWRPSNVATNEKLFF

V gene: TRBV7-8
D gene: NA
J gene: TRBJ1-5
CDR3 DNA: TGTGCCAGCAGCTTGTCCGGCGGCTCCTATCAGCCCCAGCATTTT
CDR3 protein: CASSLSGGSYQPQHF

V gene: TRBV7-9
D gene: NA
J gene: TRBJ1-4
CDR3 DNA: TGTGCCAGCAGCTTAGAGGCCGGAGTTGGTGAAAAACTGTTTTTT
CDR3 protein: CASSLEAGVGEKLFF

V gene: TRBV4-1
D gene: NA
J gene: TRBJ1-5
CDR3 DNA: TGCGCCAGCAGCCAAGATTTGAACGTTCAGCCCCAGCATTTT
CDR3 protein: CASSQDLNVQPQHF

V gene: TRBV7-6
D gene: NA
J gene: TRBJ1-3
CDR3 DNA: TGTGCCAGCAGCCGCGGCGGAGGGAAAGGCTCTGGAAACACCATATATTTT
CDR3 protein: CASSRGGGKGSGNTIYF

V gene: TRBV27
D gene: NA
J gene: TRBJ2-1
CDR3 DNA: TGTGCCAGCAGTTCCTACCTCTCCTACAATGAGCAGTTCTTC
CDR3 protein: CASSSYLSYNEQFF

V gene: TRBV6-5
D gene: TRBD2
J gene: TRBJ2-7
CDR3 DNA: TGTGCCAGCAGTTTTCAAGCGGGAACCTCCTACGAGCAGTACTTC
CDR3 protein: CASSFQAGTSYEQYF